Included here is one T cell receptor beta chain sequence, with context. The antigen is undetermined. 13 Jbeta primers and 60 Vbeta primers were used for the PCR. Libraries were prepared by immunoSEQ multiplex PCR; TCRdb keeps only in-frame clonotypes and omits some of them. The sample holds about 140,000 clones, approximately 71% seen once. This entry is derived from a study of cytomegalovirus exposure and HLA in healthy donors. Overall study results and limits: A later analysis linked a missense variant in DCLRE1C to the trimming of TCR beta V and J genes. An analysis done earlier found most TCR beta V segments productive about 90% or about 30% of the time.

The V segment lost 1 base and the J segment 4 bases; nucleotides outside the gene matches: 6. The CDR3 covers 14 residues. Germline V CDR1 and CDR2: SQVTM, ANQGSEA. The TCR sequence derives from a man aged 35 to 55 in good health and CMV-seronegative. The chain carries TRBV29-1 and TRBJ1-1, with 7 positions matching TRBD1. Input material: PBMCs. The CDR3 nucleotides read TGCAGCGTTGAAGCCATACAGGGGTCCACTGAAGCTTTCTTT. Amino acid sequence: CSVEAIQGSTEAFF.